This T cell receptor (beta chain) is from a study of T-cell memory formation after mild COVID-19. Study-level results: Some clones that responded were present in memory (sampled pre-infection), which suggests cross-reactive memory joined.

Using constant-segment primers, 5'RACE produced TCR alpha and TCR beta cDNA libraries carrying sample barcodes and UMIs. MiXCR, applied by TCRdb to the 5' RACE reads, yields one record per CDR3 protein. The sample holds some 340,000 distinct CDR3 sequences; 10% to 15% are singletons and the top ten take 20% to 25%. As to this clonotype: Its antigen is still unknown.

Germline V gene data show CDR1 as MGHRA and CDR2 as YSYEKL. The CDR3 is 16 residues long. Trimming took 4 bases from V and 9 from J; bases not matched to a gene: 13. Sequencing used PBMCs or a T cell subset sorted from them (not recorded which). V and J are TRBV4-1 and TRBJ2-4; 9 bases match TRBD1. The receptor's source is a man between 18 and 35 years old who had mild COVID-19 (a few samples of this study predate the infection). Cell type and time point are not known. In nucleotides, the CDR3 is TGCGCCAGCAGCCTTCAGACAGGGGGGACGAGTGGCATTCAGTACTTC. As protein: CASSLQTGGTSGIQYF.